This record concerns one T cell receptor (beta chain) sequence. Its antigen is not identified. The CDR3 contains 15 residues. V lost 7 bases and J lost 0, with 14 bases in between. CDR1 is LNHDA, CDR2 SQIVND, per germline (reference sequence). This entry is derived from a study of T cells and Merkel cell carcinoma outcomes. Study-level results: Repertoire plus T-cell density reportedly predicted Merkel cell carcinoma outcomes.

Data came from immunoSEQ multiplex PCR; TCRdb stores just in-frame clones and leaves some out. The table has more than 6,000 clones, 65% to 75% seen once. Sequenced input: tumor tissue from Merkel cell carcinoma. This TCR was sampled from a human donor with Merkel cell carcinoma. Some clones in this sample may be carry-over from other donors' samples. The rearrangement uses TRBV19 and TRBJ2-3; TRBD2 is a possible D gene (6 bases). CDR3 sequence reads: CASTDRAGSTDTQYF. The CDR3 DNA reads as TGTGCCAGTACCGATAGGGCGGGGAGCACAGATACGCAGTATTTT.